This T cell receptor (beta chain) was profiled in a study of T cell repertoires in cytomegalovirus infection (dated by TCRdb to between 2017 and 2020). Background on the whole study: Alongside well-studied HLA-B-restricted epitopes, the peptide stimulations were aimed at recently identified HLA-C-restricted CMV epitopes, whose presentation resists viral immunomodulation. Donor HLA type was relevant to the analysis, because carriage of CMV infection together with the matching HLA type was indicated by public TCR beta signatures.

This specimen's treatment or condition label, interpreted: in vitro stimulation with specific CMV peptide epitopes to enrich CMV-specific T cells. Notes on this clonotype: Its binding antigen is unknown. Base qualities were left out, and no much larger clone turns up one base away.

The paper's findings and limits, for the study overall: In the ex vivo response, HLA-C-restricted CMV-specific TCR beta clonotypes were dominant, and in two of eight donors the single most frequent clonotype came from this HLA-C-restricted group. In both this cohort and an independent roughly 350-donor cohort, the cumulative frequency of public TCR beta family members distinguished carriers of CMV infection plus the relevant HLA type.

The instrument was an Illumina HiSeq 1500. Clones were called with MiXCR by TCRdb after fastp trimmed the public reads at Q25, and only in-frame beta chains were retained. Entries that share a CDR3 protein sequence are merged under the most common genes and DNA. This sample gives about 480,000 distinct CDR3 sequences in total; 30% to 35% of them show up just once. The biggest ten clones account for under 20% of the sample. The source is a human donor in good health (CMV status not recorded). Some clones in this sample may be carry-over from other donors' samples. Source: cultured PBMCs, taken from culture after CMV antigen stimulation.

The nucleotide sequence is TGTGCCAGAGAACGGGGCACGAACACTGAAGCTTTCTTT. Its coded protein is CARERGTNTEAFF. Recombination joined TRBV12-3 or TRBV12-4 with TRBJ1-1; tentative D gene TRBD1, with 5 bases matching. The junction carries 12 bases between V and J, which are trimmed by 9 bases and 1 base respectively. Its CDR3 holds 13 amino acids, cysteine through phenylalanine. The only DNA kept is the CDR3, 39 bases in frame from the first base.